This T cell receptor (beta chain) was captured by sequencing in a study of vaccination and CD4 T cells after COVID-19. Treatment here: approximately 9-day PBMC culture with coronavirus spike peptide pools or control peptides (ViraFEST assay). Comment on this clonotype: Antigen specificity is unknown.

The V end lost 6 bases, the J end lost 0 bases, and 12 bases lay between the germline ends. From germline, CDR1 is MNHNS and CDR2 SASEGT. The CDR3 extends over 15 amino acids. Cultured CD4+ T-cell DNA underwent Oncomine TCR Beta short-read sequencing. MiXCR was run by TCRdb on the PCR reads, yielding one entry per CDR3 protein. This table holds 15,000 to 20,000 distinct CDR3 sequences, about 50% found once. The sequenced sample was CD4+ T cells from blood, cultured in vitro. This receptor was identified in a human donor who had recovered from COVID-19. V and J are TRBV6-1 and TRBJ1-5; maybe TRBD1 (5 bases). The DNA for the CDR3 is TGTGCCAGCAGCCGTGACAGAGATAGCAATCAGCCCCAGCATTTT. Its translation is CASSRDRDSNQPQHF.